This TCR beta chain was recorded in a study of T cell changes during pregnancy in multiple sclerosis. The repertoire was sequenced with immunoSEQ multiplex PCR; TCRdb's copy has only in-frame clones and lacks some. The sample comprises 40,000 to 55,000 clones, roughly 92% of which are singletons, and under 1.5% rests with the top ten. V trimming: 1 base; J trimming: 5 bases; junction bases outside the gene matches: 8. CDR1 is SGHRS and CDR2 is YFSETQ in the germline V gene. The CDR3 covers 15 residues. The source material was peripheral blood. J is TRBJ2-5 and V is TRBV5-1, with TRBD1 identical over 7 bases. The source of this sequence is a female donor with multiple sclerosis, enrolled in a pregnancy study. CDR3 sequence reads: CASSLFGTEGETQYF. CDR3 DNA: TGCGCCAGCAGCTTGTTTGGGACAGAAGGGGAGACCCAGTACTTC.